The sample holds a few counts of the clone carrying this T cell receptor (beta chain). The data derive from a study of T-cell reconstitution after alpha-beta-depleted transplantation in children. Preparation of the TCRbeta library used unique molecular identifiers. One entry per CDR3 protein results from TCRdb running MiXCR on the PCR reads. The sample gives around 480,000 distinct CDR3 sequences, 32% of which show up once; approximately 2.3% is in the top ten. Germline assignment: CDR1 MNHNS and CDR2 SASEGT. CDR3 length: 14 amino acids. Trimming pared 7 bases from V and 7 bases from J, leaving 19 bases between.

The TCR comes from a human donor who donated a stem cell graft to a child with aplastic anemia. This sequence joins TRBV6-1 and TRBJ1-2; D is perhaps TRBD1 (5 bases). The specimen comprised PBMCs from the stem cell graft donor, sampled from the stem cell graft. The CDR3 protein is CASIDGPGRGGYTF. The CDR3 DNA reads TGTGCCAGCATCGACGGACCAGGGAGGGGTGGCTACACCTTC.